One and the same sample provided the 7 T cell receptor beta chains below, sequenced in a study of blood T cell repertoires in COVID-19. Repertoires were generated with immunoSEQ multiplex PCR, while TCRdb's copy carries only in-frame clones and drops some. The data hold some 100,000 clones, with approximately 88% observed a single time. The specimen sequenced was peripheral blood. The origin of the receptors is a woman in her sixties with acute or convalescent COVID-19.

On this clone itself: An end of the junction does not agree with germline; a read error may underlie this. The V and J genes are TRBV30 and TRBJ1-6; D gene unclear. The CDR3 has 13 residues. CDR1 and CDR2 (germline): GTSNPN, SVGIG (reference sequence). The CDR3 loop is CAWQREYSSPLHF. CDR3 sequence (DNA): TGTGCCTGGCAGAGGGAATATAGTTCACCCCTCCACTTT.

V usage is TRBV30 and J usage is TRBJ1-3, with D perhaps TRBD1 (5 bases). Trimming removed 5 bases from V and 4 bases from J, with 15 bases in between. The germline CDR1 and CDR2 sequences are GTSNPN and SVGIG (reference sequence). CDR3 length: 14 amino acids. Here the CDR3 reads CAWRRPGEGNTIYF. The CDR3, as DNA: TGTGCCTGGCGCCGCCCGGGGGAGGGAAACACCATATATTTT.

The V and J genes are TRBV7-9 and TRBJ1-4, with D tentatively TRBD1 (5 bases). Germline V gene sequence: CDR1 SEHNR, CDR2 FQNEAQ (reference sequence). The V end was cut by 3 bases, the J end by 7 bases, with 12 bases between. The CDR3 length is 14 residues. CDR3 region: CASSFGGAFEKLFF. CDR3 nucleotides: TGTGCCAGCAGCTTCGGGGGAGCTTTTGAAAAACTGTTTTTT.

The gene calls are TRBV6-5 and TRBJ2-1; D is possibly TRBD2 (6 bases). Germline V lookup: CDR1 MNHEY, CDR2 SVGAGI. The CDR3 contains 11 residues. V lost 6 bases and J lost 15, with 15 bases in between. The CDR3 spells CASSDPTRLFF. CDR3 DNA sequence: TGTGCCAGCAGCGACCCGACTAGACTGTTCTTC.

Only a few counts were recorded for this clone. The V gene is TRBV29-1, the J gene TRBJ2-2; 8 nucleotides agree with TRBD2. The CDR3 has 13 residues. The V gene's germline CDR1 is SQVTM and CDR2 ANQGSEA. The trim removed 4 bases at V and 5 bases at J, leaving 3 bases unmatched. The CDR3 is CSVAPSGTGELFF. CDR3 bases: TGCAGCGTTGCGCCTAGCGGGACCGGGGAGCTGTTTTTT.

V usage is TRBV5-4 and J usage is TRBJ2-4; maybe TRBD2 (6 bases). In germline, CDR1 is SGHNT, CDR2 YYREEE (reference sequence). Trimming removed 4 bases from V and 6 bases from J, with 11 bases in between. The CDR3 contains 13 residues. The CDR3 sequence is CASSVGGGNIQYF. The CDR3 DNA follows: TGTGCCAGCAGCGTCGGGGGAGGAAACATTCAGTACTTC.

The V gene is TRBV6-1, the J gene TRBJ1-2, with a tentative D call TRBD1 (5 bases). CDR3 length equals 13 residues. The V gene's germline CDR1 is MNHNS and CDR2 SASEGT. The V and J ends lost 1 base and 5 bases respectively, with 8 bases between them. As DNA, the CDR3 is TGTGCCAGCAGTGAAGGGGGCGCGTATGGCTACACCTTC. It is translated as CASSEGGAYGYTF.